Detailed here is one T cell receptor (beta chain). Assay used: immunoSEQ multiplex PCR; TCRdb lists only in-frame clones, some missing. The profile shows around 260,000 clones, just over 90% of them singletons. This sample stems from a study of blood T cell repertoires in COVID-19. Study-level background: The samples span acute and convalescent COVID-19 from the United States, Italy and Spain. T cells, B-cell-depleted T cells, or PBMCs provided the cDNA or gDNA that served as material.

Per the germline V gene, CDR1 is MNHEY and CDR2 is SMNVEV (reference sequence). This CDR3 is 14 amino acids long. The J segment lost 3 bases and the V segment lost 8 bases, leaving 7 bases of the junction unmatched. The TCR originated in a woman between 25 and 40 years old with COVID-19, enrolled during active disease. Sequenced input: peripheral blood. The V call is TRBV27, the J call TRBJ2-7, with TRBD1 matching 10 bases. CDR3 DNA sequence: TGTGCCAGCTCACGACAGGGGGCTTTCTACGAGCAGTACTTC. Protein: CASSRQGAFYEQYF.